The entry below gives a single T cell receptor beta chain sequence along with its context. The antigen is not known. This sample stems from a study of OX40 agonist ivuxolimab in advanced cancers. Study-wide background: The study enrolled dose-escalation patients with hepatocellular carcinoma, melanoma, renal cell or head and neck cancer.

TCRdb keeps only in-frame clones here, not all; method: immunoSEQ multiplex PCR. The table shows around 50,000 clones, with around 87% occurring only once. Findings and limits, study-wide: Individuals who were partial responders at 0.1-3.0 mg/kg had clonal expansion that ranked among the lowest. At 0.1 to 3.0 mg/kg and by week 6, CD4+ and CD8+ T cells in the blood had expanded clonally. No determination was made of the antigen specificity of the expanded peripheral T cells.

Trimming stripped 0 bases from V and 1 base from J, with 6 bases between. Looked up from germline, CDR1 is GTSNPN and CDR2 is SVGIG (reference sequence). The CDR3 is 13 residues long. The rearrangement links TRBV30 to TRBJ1-1; unclear D gene. The receptor comes from an adult with an advanced solid tumor such as melanoma, head and neck, liver or kidney cancer. The material was CD4+ or CD8+ T cells sorted from blood, obtained in a trial of the OX40 agonist ivuxolimab. CDR3 loop: CAWSVTPNTEAFF. CDR3 bases: TGTGCCTGGAGTGTAACACCGAACACTGAAGCTTTCTTT.